This is a list of T cell receptor beta chains from one sample in a study of Tregs in tolerant kidney transplant recipients. This table comes from immunoSEQ multiplex PCR, and its TCRdb copy is limited to in-frame clones, with some not included. The sample lists tens of thousands of clones; roughly 93% were seen once. Sequenced here: CD4+ T cells from blood (PBMCs), sampled 12 months after the transplant. Source of these receptors: a human patient who received a combined kidney and bone marrow transplant. Some T cells may be provided by the graft donor. Both conserved end residues are part of each CDR3. Each record gives: V gene, clone size, D gene, J gene, CDR3 protein, CDR3 DNA. D genes are given only for firm matches. Clone size is not always given. Where it is, it says once, few, many or a class for expanded clones.

v_call: TRBV6-7; clone_size: NA; d_call: NA; j_call: TRBJ2-5; cdr3_aa: CASSYRTEETQYF; cdr3_nt: TGTGCCAGCAGTTACAGGACAGAAGAGACCCAGTACTTC
v_call: TRBV4-1; clone_size: NA; d_call: TRBD1; j_call: TRBJ1-1; cdr3_aa: CASSQDRQGHTEAFF; cdr3_nt: TGCGCCAGCAGCCAAGATAGACAGGGGCACACTGAAGCTTTCTTT
v_call: TRBV7-8; clone_size: once; d_call: NA; j_call: TRBJ2-5; cdr3_aa: CASNSPGETQYF; cdr3_nt: TGTGCCAGCAACTCTCCGGGGGAGACCCAGTACTTC
v_call: TRBV7-3; clone_size: NA; d_call: TRBD2; j_call: TRBJ2-7; cdr3_aa: CASSSTSGSSYEQYF; cdr3_nt: TGTGCCAGCAGCTCGACTAGCGGGAGCTCCTACGAGCAGTACTTC
v_call: TRBV13; clone_size: NA; d_call: TRBD2; j_call: TRBJ2-5; cdr3_aa: CASSRGLAGQETQYF; cdr3_nt: TGTGCCAGCAGCCGGGGACTAGCGGGGCAAGAGACCCAGTACTTC
v_call: TRBV5-1; clone_size: NA; d_call: TRBD1; j_call: TRBJ1-1; cdr3_aa: CASIGQGRMNTEAFF; cdr3_nt: TGCGCCAGCATAGGACAGGGGAGGATGAACACTGAAGCTTTCTTT
v_call: TRBV30; clone_size: NA; d_call: NA; j_call: TRBJ1-2; cdr3_aa: CAWSSGSNYGYTF; cdr3_nt: TGTGCCTGGAGTTCGGGGTCGAACTATGGCTACACCTTC
v_call: TRBV30; clone_size: once; d_call: TRBD2; j_call: TRBJ2-1; cdr3_aa: CAWSVGTSGSREQFF; cdr3_nt: TGTGCCTGGAGTGTTGGGACTAGCGGGAGCCGTGAGCAGTTCTTC
v_call: TRBV19; clone_size: NA; d_call: NA; j_call: TRBJ1-1; cdr3_aa: CASSIGHTEAFF; cdr3_nt: TGTGCCAGTAGTATTGGCCACACTGAAGCTTTCTTT
v_call: TRBV5-4; clone_size: NA; d_call: TRBD1; j_call: TRBJ2-2; cdr3_aa: CASSLGGQDTGELFF; cdr3_nt: TGTGCCAGCAGTTTGGGGGGACAGGACACCGGGGAGCTGTTTTTT
v_call: TRBV9; clone_size: once; d_call: NA; j_call: TRBJ2-1; cdr3_aa: CASSVEPRESSYNEQFF; cdr3_nt: TGTGCCAGCAGCGTAGAACCTAGGGAGAGCTCCTACAATGAGCAGTTCTTC
v_call: TRBV5-1; clone_size: NA; d_call: NA; j_call: TRBJ1-2; cdr3_aa: CASSRWTDNNYGYTF; cdr3_nt: TGCGCCAGCAGCCGATGGACGGACAATAACTATGGCTACACCTTC
v_call: TRBV7-2; clone_size: NA; d_call: NA; j_call: TRBJ1-2; cdr3_aa: CASIILGGQDGNYGYTF; cdr3_nt: TGTGCCAGCATCATTCTCGGGGGTCAAGACGGGAACTATGGCTACACCTTC
v_call: TRBV14; clone_size: once; d_call: TRBD1; j_call: TRBJ1-4; cdr3_aa: CASSQGSRTGLNEKLFF; cdr3_nt: TGTGCCAGCAGCCAAGGCTCAAGGACAGGGCTGAATGAAAAACTGTTTTTT
v_call: TRBV4-3; clone_size: NA; d_call: NA; j_call: TRBJ1-4; cdr3_aa: CASSQDWQVQKLFF; cdr3_nt: TGCGCCAGCAGCCAAGATTGGCAGGTCCAAAAACTGTTTTTT
v_call: TRBV27; clone_size: NA; d_call: TRBD1; j_call: TRBJ2-7; cdr3_aa: CASSGQGAYEQYF; cdr3_nt: TGTGCCAGCAGCGGACAGGGGGCATACGAGCAGTACTTC
v_call: TRBV2; clone_size: NA; d_call: NA; j_call: TRBJ1-6; cdr3_aa: CASKPQNNSPLHF; cdr3_nt: TGTGCCAGCAAGCCGCAAAATAATTCACCCCTCCACTTT
v_call: TRBV5-1; clone_size: once; d_call: TRBD2; j_call: TRBJ2-3; cdr3_aa: CASTLRLAEGRVTDTQYF; cdr3_nt: TGCGCCAGCACCCTCCGACTAGCGGAGGGCCGGGTCACAGATACGCAGTATTTT
v_call: TRBV6-1; clone_size: NA; d_call: TRBD2; j_call: TRBJ2-5; cdr3_aa: CASSGARESYETQYF; cdr3_nt: TGTGCCAGCAGTGGAGCGCGGGAGTCGTACGAGACCCAGTACTTC
v_call: TRBV7-3; clone_size: NA; d_call: NA; j_call: TRBJ1-2; cdr3_aa: CASSSGRGNYGYTF; cdr3_nt: TGTGCCAGCAGCTCGGGCAGGGGAAACTATGGCTACACCTTC
v_call: TRBV5-4; clone_size: NA; d_call: TRBD2; j_call: TRBJ2-7; cdr3_aa: CASSLDLAGVYEQYF; cdr3_nt: TGTGCCAGCAGCTTGGATCTAGCGGGAGTGTACGAGCAGTACTTC
v_call: TRBV7-6; clone_size: NA; d_call: TRBD2; j_call: TRBJ2-7; cdr3_aa: CASSLVASGKGSSYEQYF; cdr3_nt: TGTGCCAGCAGCTTAGTGGCTAGCGGGAAGGGGAGCTCCTACGAGCAGTACTTC
v_call: TRBV2; clone_size: NA; d_call: TRBD2; j_call: TRBJ2-1; cdr3_aa: CATGHLAGVDNEQFF; cdr3_nt: TGTGCCACCGGACATCTAGCGGGAGTGGACAATGAGCAGTTCTTC
v_call: TRBV5-1; clone_size: NA; d_call: TRBD1; j_call: TRBJ2-1; cdr3_aa: CASRRRGTVAVEQFF; cdr3_nt: TGCGCCAGCAGGCGGCGAGGGACAGTTGCCGTCGAGCAGTTCTTC
v_call: TRBV9; clone_size: NA; d_call: TRBD2; j_call: TRBJ2-2; cdr3_aa: CASEPGLAGGPLTGELFF; cdr3_nt: TGTGCCAGCGAACCGGGACTAGCGGGAGGGCCGCTAACCGGGGAGCTGTTTTTT
v_call: TRBV5-1; clone_size: NA; d_call: NA; j_call: TRBJ2-5; cdr3_aa: CASSTDQETQYF; cdr3_nt: TGCGCCAGCAGCACAGACCAAGAGACCCAGTACTTC
v_call: TRBV18; clone_size: NA; d_call: TRBD1; j_call: TRBJ1-2; cdr3_aa: CASSPGQGDRYGYTF; cdr3_nt: TGTGCCAGCTCACCCGGACAGGGAGACCGCTATGGCTACACCTTC
v_call: TRBV1; clone_size: once; d_call: NA; j_call: TRBJ2-5; cdr3_aa: CTSSRGQGRGTQYF; cdr3_nt: TGCACCAGCAGCAGGGGACAGGGCCGAGGGACCCAGTACTTC
v_call: TRBV5-1; clone_size: NA; d_call: NA; j_call: TRBJ2-3; cdr3_aa: CASSPQATDTQYF; cdr3_nt: TGCGCCAGCAGCCCTCAGGCCACAGATACGCAGTATTTT
v_call: TRBV29-1; clone_size: NA; d_call: NA; j_call: TRBJ2-7; cdr3_aa: CSVAAGDSYEQYF; cdr3_nt: TGCAGCGTAGCTGCAGGGGACTCCTACGAGCAGTACTTC
v_call: TRBV7-2; clone_size: NA; d_call: TRBD2; j_call: TRBJ2-3; cdr3_aa: CASSLAAGGRGTDTQYF; cdr3_nt: TGTGCCAGCAGCCTAGCGGCGGGGGGCCGGGGCACAGATACGCAGTATTTT
v_call: TRBV5-4; clone_size: NA; d_call: TRBD1; j_call: TRBJ2-7; cdr3_aa: CASSRQTGGSYEQYF; cdr3_nt: TGTGCCAGCAGCCGACAGACAGGGGGATCCTACGAGCAGTACTTC
v_call: TRBV7-2; clone_size: NA; d_call: TRBD1; j_call: TRBJ1-2; cdr3_aa: CASSLGSGGYGYTF; cdr3_nt: TGTGCCAGCAGCTTAGGCTCAGGGGGCTATGGCTACACCTTC
v_call: TRBV12-5; clone_size: NA; d_call: NA; j_call: TRBJ2-7; cdr3_aa: CASAPGTATYEQYF; cdr3_nt: TGTGCTAGTGCTCCCGGGACTGCCACCTACGAGCAGTACTTC
v_call: TRBV27; clone_size: once; d_call: NA; j_call: TRBJ1-3; cdr3_aa: CASSFRLGGPPGTIYF; cdr3_nt: TGTGCCAGCAGTTTTAGATTGGGGGGACCCCCGGGCACCATATATTTT
v_call: TRBV6-5; clone_size: NA; d_call: TRBD1; j_call: TRBJ2-7; cdr3_aa: CASRVRTGGTYEQYF; cdr3_nt: TGTGCCAGCAGGGTGAGGACAGGGGGCACCTACGAGCAGTACTTC
v_call: TRBV7-9; clone_size: NA; d_call: NA; j_call: TRBJ2-7; cdr3_aa: CASSLRPDKTYEQYF; cdr3_nt: TGTGCCAGCAGCCTTCGTCCGGACAAGACCTACGAGCAGTACTTC
v_call: TRBV21-1; clone_size: NA; d_call: NA; j_call: TRBJ2-7; cdr3_aa: CASSTQRTSPGGQQYF; cdr3_nt: TGTGCCAGCAGCACTCAACGCACATCCCCAGGGGGTCAGCAGTACTTC
v_call: TRBV23-1; clone_size: NA; d_call: NA; j_call: TRBJ2-6; cdr3_aa: CASSQIHSGANVLTF; cdr3_nt: TGCGCCAGCAGCCAAATCCACTCTGGGGCCAACGTCCTGACTTTC
v_call: TRBV6-5; clone_size: NA; d_call: NA; j_call: TRBJ1-6; cdr3_aa: CASSYGRGNSPLHF; cdr3_nt: TGTGCCAGCAGTTACGGTCGGGGTAATTCACCCCTCCACTTT
v_call: TRBV6-1; clone_size: NA; d_call: TRBD1; j_call: TRBJ1-5; cdr3_aa: CASSLQGSNQPQHF; cdr3_nt: TGTGCCAGCAGTTTACAGGGGAGCAATCAGCCCCAGCATTTT
v_call: TRBV5-1; clone_size: NA; d_call: TRBD2; j_call: TRBJ2-1; cdr3_aa: CASSSYKTSGGHSYNEQFF; cdr3_nt: TGCGCCAGCAGCTCCTATAAGACTAGCGGGGGCCACTCCTACAATGAGCAGTTCTTC
v_call: TRBV11-2; clone_size: once; d_call: NA; j_call: TRBJ2-7; cdr3_aa: CASSLDPEPSYEQYF; cdr3_nt: TGTGCCAGCAGCTTAGATCCCGAGCCGTCCTACGAGCAGTACTTC
v_call: TRBV19; clone_size: NA; d_call: NA; j_call: TRBJ2-3; cdr3_aa: CASSIGGPVPDTQYF; cdr3_nt: TGTGCCAGTAGTATAGGCGGGCCCGTCCCCGATACGCAGTATTTT
v_call: TRBV7-9; clone_size: NA; d_call: TRBD1; j_call: TRBJ1-5; cdr3_aa: CASSLGQGAPNQPQHF; cdr3_nt: TGTGCCAGCAGCTTGGGACAGGGGGCACCCAATCAGCCCCAGCATTTT
v_call: TRBV5-1; clone_size: NA; d_call: NA; j_call: TRBJ2-7; cdr3_aa: CASSLWGRRDEQYF; cdr3_nt: TGCGCCAGCAGCTTGTGGGGCCGGCGCGACGAGCAGTACTTC
v_call: TRBV5-5; clone_size: NA; d_call: TRBD1; j_call: TRBJ1-5; cdr3_aa: CASSSLTGQGKQPQHF; cdr3_nt: TGTGCCAGCAGCTCGTTGACAGGGCAGGGGAAACAGCCCCAGCATTTT
v_call: TRBV11-3; clone_size: NA; d_call: TRBD1; j_call: TRBJ1-1; cdr3_aa: CASSTDRALQAFF; cdr3_nt: TGTGCCAGCAGCACGGACAGGGCCCTACAAGCTTTCTTT
v_call: TRBV5-4; clone_size: NA; d_call: TRBD2; j_call: TRBJ2-3; cdr3_aa: CASSGGTSGILDTQYF; cdr3_nt: TGTGCCAGCAGCGGCGGGACTAGCGGGATCCTCGATACGCAGTATTTT
v_call: TRBV7-2; clone_size: once; d_call: TRBD2; j_call: TRBJ2-5; cdr3_aa: CASSRGGEETQYF; cdr3_nt: TGTGCCAGCAGCCGGGGGGGGGAAGAGACCCAGTACTTC
v_call: TRBV13; clone_size: NA; d_call: TRBD2; j_call: TRBJ2-7; cdr3_aa: CASSRTRSSPTYEQYF; cdr3_nt: TGTGCCAGCAGCCGGACTAGAAGTTCACCTACCTACGAGCAGTACTTC
v_call: TRBV4-2; clone_size: NA; d_call: TRBD1; j_call: TRBJ2-2; cdr3_aa: CASSQERTGRNTGELFF; cdr3_nt: TGTGCCAGCAGTCAAGAACGGACAGGAAGAAACACCGGGGAGCTGTTTTTT
v_call: TRBV12-5; clone_size: NA; d_call: NA; j_call: TRBJ1-5; cdr3_aa: CASGDVVGFYNQPQHF; cdr3_nt: TGTGCTAGTGGTGATGTCGTCGGGTTTTACAATCAGCCCCAGCATTTT
v_call: TRBV30; clone_size: NA; d_call: NA; j_call: TRBJ1-2; cdr3_aa: CAWSPRARPGYSYGYTF; cdr3_nt: TGTGCCTGGAGTCCTCGTGCTAGGCCCGGGTATTCGTATGGCTACACCTTC
v_call: TRBV5-1; clone_size: NA; d_call: TRBD1; j_call: TRBJ2-2; cdr3_aa: CASSPEGGTGITGELFF; cdr3_nt: TGCGCCAGCAGCCCCGAGGGGGGGACAGGGATCACCGGGGAGCTGTTTTTT